Shown below are 3 T cell receptor beta chains from a single sample sequenced in a study of T cells after yellow fever vaccination. TCRdb reanalysed the 5' RACE reads using MiXCR and keeps one entry per CDR3 protein. Among 620,000 or so distinct CDR3 sequences listed, around an eighth were seen once. This specimen consisted of PBMCs, obtained on the day of the yellow fever booster vaccination. These receptors were taken from a man aged 25 to 40 who received the YFV17D yellow fever vaccine.

The chain joins TRBV24-1 to TRBJ2-2, with a tentative D call TRBD1 (5 bases). V gave up 4 bases and J gave up 5 bases, with 19 bases separating them. The CDR3 totals 17 residues. CDR1 is KGHDR and CDR2 is SFDVKD in the germline V gene. The CDR3 spells CATSERPHGQMTGELFF. For the CDR3, the DNA is TGTGCCACCAGTGAAAGGCCACACGGACAAATGACCGGGGAGCTGTTTTTT.

The chain joins TRBV5-8 to TRBJ1-2, with TRBD1 identical over 12 bases. Germline assignment: CDR1 SGHTS and CDR2 YDEGEE. V lost 3 bases to trimming and J lost 7 bases; unmatched junction nucleotides: 7. The CDR3 runs 15 residues. The CDR3 reads CASSSGQGAFRGYTF. CDR3 sequence (DNA): TGTGCCAGCAGCTCGGGACAGGGGGCGTTTCGTGGCTACACCTTC.

The chain joins TRBV19 to TRBJ1-4; D may be TRBD1 (5 bases). CDR1 is LNHDA, CDR2 SQIVND, per germline (reference sequence). Trimming left V 3 bases short and J 5 bases short, with 10 bases between. CDR3 length: 14 residues. DNA of the CDR3: TGTGCCAGTAGTATTGCGTCAGGGAATGAAAAACTGTTTTTT. Amino acids: CASSIASGNEKLFF.